This T cell receptor beta chain was identified during a study of blood T cell repertoires in COVID-19 (dated by TCRdb to about 2020). About the investigation overall: The collaborator samples originated in the United States, Italy and Spain and spanned the acute and convalescent phases of COVID-19. Sample metadata almost always included a de-identified subject ID, COVID-19 status, age in years and sex. The prospective study material was composed of cDNA or gDNA derived from T cells, B-cell-depleted T cells, or PBMCs. A freely available public database, intended as a resource for researchers studying the immune response to SARS-CoV-2, is where the repertoires were released. Subjects who had been exposed to COVID-19, were actively infected with it, or had recovered from it provided the deeply sampled blood TCRbeta repertoires that made up the dataset. Where available, HLA class I and class II types were obtained from metadata supplied by the sample provider rather than from assay-based typing. Samples came from the ongoing ImmuneRACE study (first 160 participants) plus 1,254 subjects from 6 global collaborators.

The full study reports these points: The quantity of clinical and demographic metadata differed by source and by participant and was supplied without curation.

V and J are truncated by 2 bases and 5 bases respectively, leaving an intervening sequence of 13 bases. Taken from cysteine to phenylalanine, the CDR3 has 16 residues. CDR3 DNA is the only sequence kept; it has 48 bases, read in frame from the first base. CDR1 and CDR2 were assigned from the germline V gene (reference sequence) as MNHEY and SMNVEV. One collaborating source in Seattle enrolled patients during active infection and followed them longitudinally through the course of disease. Whole blood was collected in K2EDTA tubes by collaborating institutions according to the institutions' own protocols. For TCRbeta analysis, collaborators shipped samples as frozen whole blood, isolated PBMCs, or DNA extracted from either of those sample types. TCRbeta CDR3 regions were amplified from genomic DNA using the immunoSEQ Assay, a bias-controlled multiplex PCR. As for the original processing: Nucleated cell counts per sample were estimated from amplification of reference gene primers within the assay. To quantify the absolute abundance of each unique TCRbeta CDR3 rearrangement, sequence reads were collapsed and filtered. For each sample, productive Simpson clonality was calculated as the square root of Simpson's diversity index across productive rearrangements. TCRdb took over this immuneACCESS table, retaining in-frame rearrangements with V and J assigned. Such tables are incomplete; in checked studies, under half of the missing clones stem from an unresolved V gene, and the remainder is unexplained. The V and J calls and clone size were taken over from that table, and D and trimming were inferred from the DNA. Within this sample are a few hundred thousand clones, with around 87% of them counted one time only. Of the sample, more than 9% falls within the top ten clones.

A note on this clone: Its antigen is currently not known. Qualities for individual bases were not recorded, and no much larger clone is one base off.

Sequencing was done on a sample of peripheral blood. This clonotype was obtained from a woman aged 25 to 39 with COVID-19, enrolled during active disease. Recombination connected TRBV27 to TRBJ1-6, and the D gene may be TRBD1, 5 bases matching. For the CDR3, the sequence is CASSLRGRLDNSPLHF. The DNA reads TGTGCCAGCAGTTTAAGGGGCAGACTAGATAATTCACCCCTCCACTTT.